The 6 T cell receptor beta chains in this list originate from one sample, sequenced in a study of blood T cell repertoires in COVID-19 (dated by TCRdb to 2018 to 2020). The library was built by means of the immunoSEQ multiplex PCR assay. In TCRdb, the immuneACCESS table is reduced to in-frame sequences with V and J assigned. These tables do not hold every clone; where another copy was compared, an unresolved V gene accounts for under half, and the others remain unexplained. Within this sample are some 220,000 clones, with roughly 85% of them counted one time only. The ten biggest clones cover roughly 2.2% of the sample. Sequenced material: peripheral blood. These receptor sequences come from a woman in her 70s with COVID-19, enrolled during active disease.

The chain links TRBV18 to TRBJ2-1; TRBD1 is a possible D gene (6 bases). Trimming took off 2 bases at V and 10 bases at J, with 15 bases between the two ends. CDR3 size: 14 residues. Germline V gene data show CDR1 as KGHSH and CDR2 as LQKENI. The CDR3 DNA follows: TGTGCCAGCTCACCAAGGAACAGGGCAGGAGAGCAGTTCTTC. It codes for CASSPRNRAGEQFF.

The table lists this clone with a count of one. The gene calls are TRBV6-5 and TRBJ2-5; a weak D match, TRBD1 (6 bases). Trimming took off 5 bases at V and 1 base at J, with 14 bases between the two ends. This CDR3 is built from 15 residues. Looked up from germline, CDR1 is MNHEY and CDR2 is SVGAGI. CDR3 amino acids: CASSSQTGPQETQYF. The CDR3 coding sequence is TGTGCCAGCAGTAGTCAGACAGGCCCCCAAGAGACCCAGTACTTC.

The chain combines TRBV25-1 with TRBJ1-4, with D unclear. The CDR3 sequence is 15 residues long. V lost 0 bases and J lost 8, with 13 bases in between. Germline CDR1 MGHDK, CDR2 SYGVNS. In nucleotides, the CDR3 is TGTGCCAGCAGTGAATATCCCAGAGGCGGGGAAAAACTGTTTTTT. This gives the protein CASSEYPRGGEKLFF.

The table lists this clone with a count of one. The CDR3 here is CASSFLAGGGTRAETQYF. The CDR3 nucleotides read TGCGCCAGCAGCTTTCTAGCGGGGGGCGGCACCCGGGCAGAGACCCAGTACTTC. This rearrangement joins TRBV5-1 to TRBJ2-5; the match to TRBD2 covers 11 bases. V shed 2 bases and J 4 bases; nucleotides not matched to a gene: 13. The CDR3 totals 18 residues. Germline CDR1 reads SGHRS; CDR2 reads YFSETQ.

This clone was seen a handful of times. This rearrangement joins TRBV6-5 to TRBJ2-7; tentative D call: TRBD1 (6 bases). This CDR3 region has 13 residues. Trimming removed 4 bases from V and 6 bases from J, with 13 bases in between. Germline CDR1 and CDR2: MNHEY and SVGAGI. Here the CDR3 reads CASSFQTGSEQYF. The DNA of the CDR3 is TGTGCCAGCAGTTTTCAAACAGGGAGCGAGCAGTACTTC.

The CDR3 region is CASSLDSGSTDTQYF. The CDR3 coding sequence is TGTGCCAGCAGCTTAGATTCGGGGAGCACAGATACGCAGTATTTT. This chain links TRBV11-3 with TRBJ2-3; maybe TRBD2 (5 bases). Trimming took off 0 bases at V and 0 bases at J, with 7 bases between the two ends. CDR1 is SGHNT, CDR2 YENEEA, per germline. This CDR3 contains 15 residues.